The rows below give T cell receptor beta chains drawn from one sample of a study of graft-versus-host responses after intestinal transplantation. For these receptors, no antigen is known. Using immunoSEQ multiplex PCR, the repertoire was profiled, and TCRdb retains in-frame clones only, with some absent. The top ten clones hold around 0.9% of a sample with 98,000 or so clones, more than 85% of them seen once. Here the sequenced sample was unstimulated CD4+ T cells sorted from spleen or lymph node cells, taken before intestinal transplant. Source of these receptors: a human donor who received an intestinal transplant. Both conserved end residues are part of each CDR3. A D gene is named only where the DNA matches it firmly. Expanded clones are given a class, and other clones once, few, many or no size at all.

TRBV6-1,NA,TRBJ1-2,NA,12,CASNSPGNGYTF,TGTGCCAGCAACAGCCCAGGGAATGGCTACACCTTC
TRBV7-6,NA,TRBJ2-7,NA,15,CASSLETGFTYEQYF,TGTGCCAGCAGCTTAGAAACAGGGTTCACCTACGAGCAGTACTTC
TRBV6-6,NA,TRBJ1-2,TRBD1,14,CASSYSDRGYGYTF,TGTGCCAGCAGTTACTCGGACAGGGGCTATGGCTACACCTTC
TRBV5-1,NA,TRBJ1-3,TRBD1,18,CASSPMTGVFSFGNTIYF,TGCGCCAGCAGCCCGATGACAGGGGTGTTTTCTTTCGGAAACACCATATATTTT
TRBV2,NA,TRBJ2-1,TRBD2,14,CASRRLASYNEQFF,TGTGCCAGCAGGAGACTAGCCTCCTACAATGAGCAGTTCTTC
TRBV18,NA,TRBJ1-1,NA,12,CASSPVPPEAFF,TGTGCCAGCTCACCCGTTCCCCCTGAAGCTTTCTTT
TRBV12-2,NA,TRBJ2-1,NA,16,CASRLEGLAGGDEQFF,TGTGCAAGTCGCTTAGAGGGACTAGCGGGGGGTGATGAGCAGTTCTTC
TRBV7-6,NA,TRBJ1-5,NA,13,CASSLEGGGPQHF,TGTGCCAGCAGCTTAGAGGGCGGAGGGCCCCAGCATTTT
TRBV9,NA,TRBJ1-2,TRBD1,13,CASSAETGDGYTF,TGTGCCAGCAGCGCCGAAACAGGGGATGGCTACACCTTC
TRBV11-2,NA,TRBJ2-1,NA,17,CASSLVGRLPEPNEQFF,TGTGCCAGCAGCTTAGTAGGTCGTCTCCCCGAACCCAATGAGCAGTTCTTC
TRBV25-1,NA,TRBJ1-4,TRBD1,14,CASTGTGGGEKLFF,TGTGCCAGCACAGGGACAGGGGGAGGTGAAAAACTGTTTTTT
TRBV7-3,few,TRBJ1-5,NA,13,CASSRTVNQPQHF,TGTGCCAGCAGCCGGACAGTCAATCAGCCCCAGCATTTT
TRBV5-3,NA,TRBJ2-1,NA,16,CARSLGDLREYNEQFF,TGTGCCAGAAGCTTAGGGGACTTGCGGGAATACAATGAGCAGTTCTTC
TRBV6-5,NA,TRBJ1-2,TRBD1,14,CASSRDRGHYGYTF,TGCGCCAGCAGCCGGGACAGGGGGCACTATGGCTACACCTTC
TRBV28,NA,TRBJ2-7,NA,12,CASRSGVYEQYF,TGTGCCAGCAGGTCGGGGGTCTACGAGCAGTACTTC
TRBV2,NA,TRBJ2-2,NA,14,CASSGQPNTGELFF,TGTGCCAGCAGTGGACAGCCGAACACCGGGGAGCTGTTTTTT
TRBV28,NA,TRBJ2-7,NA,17,CASSLRASGGGSYEQYF,TGTGCCAGCAGTCTAAGGGCAAGCGGAGGGGGCTCCTACGAGCAGTACTTC
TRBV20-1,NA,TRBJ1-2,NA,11,CSARDGYGYTF,TGCAGTGCTAGAGATGGCTATGGCTACACCTTC
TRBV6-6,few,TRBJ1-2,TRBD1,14,CASSSLGQRDGYTF,TGTGCCAGCAGTTCATTGGGACAGCGGGATGGCTACACCTTC
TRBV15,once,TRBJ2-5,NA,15,CATSRDYTGPETQYF,TGTGCCACCAGCAGAGATTATACAGGGCCGGAGACCCAGTACTTC
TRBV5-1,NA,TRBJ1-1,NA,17,CASSLLDGRHPNTEAFF,TGCGCCAGCAGCTTGCTAGATGGGCGTCATCCGAACACTGAAGCTTTCTTT
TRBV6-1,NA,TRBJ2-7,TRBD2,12,CASSELAGEEYF,TGTGCCAGCAGTGAACTAGCGGGGGAAGAGTACTTC
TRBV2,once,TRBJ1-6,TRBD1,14,CASSPGTGVSPLHF,TGTGCCAGCAGCCCCGGGACAGGGGTGTCACCCCTCCACTTT
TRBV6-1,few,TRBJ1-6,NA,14,CASSAQGGDSPLHF,TGTGCCAGCAGTGCTCAGGGAGGAGATTCACCCCTCCACTTT
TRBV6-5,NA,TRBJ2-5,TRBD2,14,CASGSGGTVETQYF,TGTGCCTCCGGTTCGGGGGGTACTGTAGAGACCCAGTACTTC
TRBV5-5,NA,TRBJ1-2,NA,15,CASSLLLGEVLGYTF,TGTGCCAGCAGCTTGTTGTTAGGGGAGGTGTTAGGCTACACCTTC
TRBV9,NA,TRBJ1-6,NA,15,CASSTPGPKNSPLHF,TGTGCCAGCAGCACTCCCGGACCCAAAAATTCACCCCTCCACTTT
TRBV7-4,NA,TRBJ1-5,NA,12,CASSLSMWPQHF,TGTGCCAGCAGCTTATCAATGTGGCCCCAGCATTTT
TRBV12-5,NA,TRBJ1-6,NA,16,CASGSAGSSYNSPLHF,TGTGCTAGTGGATCCGCAGGGAGCTCCTATAATTCACCCCTCCACTTT